Reported below is one TCR beta chain. Its matching antigen is unknown. This record comes from a study of vaccination and CD4 T cells after COVID-19. About the study: Investigators stimulated cells with overlapping spike peptides drawn from SARS-CoV-2, HCoV-NL63, HCoV-OC43 and HCoV-229E. Broader study findings: A median of around 83% of reactive clones, in convalescent patients, became evident only post-vaccination.

Regarding treatment: roughly 10-day PBMC culture with coronavirus spike peptide pools or control peptides (ViraFEST assay). PBMC cultures, at about 1.8 million cells per well, received about 10 IU/ml IL-2 and about 10 ug/ml peptide pools. With fresh IL-2 medium, half the medium was replaced on days 3 and 7. Cultured CD4+ T cell DNA underwent sequencing with the Oncomine TCR Beta short-read assay. One entry per CDR3 protein, called by TCRdb with MiXCR from the PCR reads. The sample has more than 10,000 distinct CDR3 sequences; 50% are singletons. The specimen sequenced was CD4+ T cells from blood, cultured in vitro. The TCR comes from a human donor who had recovered from COVID-19.

CDR3 amino acids: CASSLGRGRYEQYF. DNA for the CDR3: TGTGCCAGCAGCTTGGGCAGGGGGCGGTACGAGCAGTACTTC. The chain employs TRBV7-2 and TRBJ2-7; TRBD1 aligns across 8 bases. This CDR3 is built from 14 residues. The germline CDR1 and CDR2 sequences are SGHTA and FQGNSA. V gave up 3 bases and J gave up 4 bases; unmatched junction bases: 5.